The clone carrying this T cell receptor (beta chain) has only a few counts. Germline-derived CDR1 and CDR2 are SEHNR and FQNEAQ (reference sequence). The CDR3 has 11 amino acids. This record belongs to a study of blood T cells in healthy people across ages. It was with a sample-barcoded 5' primer and a J-beta primer mix that a second PCR of roughly 6 to 12 cycles was run. TCRdb ran MiXCR on the 5' RACE reads and lists one entry per CDR3 protein. The sample records 1 million or so distinct CDR3 sequences, around 27% being singletons. These sequences were also reported in another study, on T cells of mothers and their children. Per that study: From each mother came over 8 million TCR beta CDR3 reads, and from each child came about 3 million.

Sequenced sample: blood. V usage is TRBV7-9 and J usage is TRBJ2-5; D is ambiguous. The J call may be incorrect, as the DNA end agrees better with TRBJ2-7. This clonotype originated in a girl under 10 years old in good health. Here the CDR3 DNA reads TGTGCCAGCAGCTTAGATCCCGAGCAGTACTTC. It translates to CASSLDPEQYF.